A selection of T cell receptor beta chains follows, all from one sample in a study of cytomegalovirus exposure and HLA in healthy donors. TCRdb keeps only in-frame clones here, not all; method: immunoSEQ multiplex PCR. The table includes 110,000 to 150,000 clones, around 88% detected once. The material sequenced was PBMCs. All receptors derive from a woman aged 18-29 years in good health and CMV-seropositive. Both conserved end residues are part of each CDR3. A D gene is named only where the DNA matches it firmly. Clone size is stated in some rows and not others, as once, few, many or a class when expanded.

- | - | TRBJ1-5 | TRBV5-1 | CASSLEGIYQPQHF | TGCGCCAGCAGCTTGGAGGGGATTTATCAGCCCCAGCATTTT
TRBD1 | - | TRBJ1-3 | TRBV5-8 | CASSPSRGRFGNTIYF | TGTGCCAGCAGCCCCAGCAGGGGGAGATTTGGAAACACCATATATTTT
- | - | TRBJ1-2 | TRBV7-9 | CASSLGTQGGYTF | TGTGCCAGCAGCTTGGGGACACAGGGAGGCTACACCTTC
- | - | TRBJ2-1 | TRBV1 | CTSSHLGLVLYNEQFF | TGCACCAGCAGCCACCTAGGACTAGTACTCTACAATGAGCAGTTCTTC
- | few | TRBJ1-1 | TRBV10-3 | CAISGEGWEPEAFF | TGTGCCATCAGTGGGGAGGGGTGGGAGCCTGAAGCTTTCTTT
- | - | TRBJ2-7 | TRBV13 | CASSLGSSYEQYF | TGTGCCAGCAGCTTGGGGAGCTCCTACGAGCAGTACTTC
TRBD1 | once | TRBJ1-2 | TRBV28 | CASSVLGQILYGYTF | TGTGCCAGCAGCGTTTTGGGACAGATCCTCTATGGCTACACCTTC
TRBD2 | - | TRBJ2-5 | TRBV5-1 | CASRPSPSGTQETQYF | TGCGCCAGCAGACCTTCTCCCAGCGGGACCCAAGAGACCCAGTACTTC
- | - | TRBJ2-3 | TRBV5-1 | CASARLAGTDTQYF | TGCGCCAGCGCTCGCCTAGCAGGCACAGATACGCAGTATTTT
- | few | TRBJ2-7 | TRBV7-9 | CASSFARSVGGSKEQYF | TGTGCCAGCAGCTTTGCCCGTTCCGTTGGGGGCTCAAAGGAGCAGTACTTC
- | - | TRBJ1-2 | TRBV5-1 | CASSNSLNGYTF | TGCGCCAGCAGCAACTCGCTCAATGGCTACACCTTC
- | few | TRBJ2-7 | TRBV7-9 | CASSLGDTTQYF | TGTGCCAGCAGCTTGGGTGACACGACGCAGTACTTC
- | - | TRBJ1-1 | TRBV6-5 | CASSSAVEAFF | TGTGCCAGCAGTTCCGCGGTTGAAGCTTTCTTT
- | - | TRBJ2-1 | TRBV5-1 | CASSLIVSPGANEQFF | TGCGCCAGCAGCTTGATCGTTTCCCCAGGGGCCAATGAGCAGTTCTTC
- | - | TRBJ1-2 | TRBV10-2 | CASSVEGYGYTF | TGCGCCAGCAGTGTTGAGGGCTATGGCTACACCTTC
TRBD2 | - | TRBJ2-2 | TRBV11-3 | CASTHVAGTNTGELFF | TGTGCCAGCACCCATGTAGCGGGGACGAACACCGGGGAGCTGTTTTTT
- | - | TRBJ1-1 | TRBV30 | CAWSVRGNTEAFF | TGTGCCTGGAGTGTACGGGGGAACACTGAAGCTTTCTTT
- | - | TRBJ1-1 | TRBV6-1 | CASSEQRYSEAFF | TGTGCCAGCAGTGAACAGCGGTACTCTGAAGCTTTCTTT
- | - | TRBJ2-2 | TRBV11-3 | CASSSYVPGELFF | TGTGCCAGCAGCTCCTATGTTCCCGGGGAGCTGTTTTTT
TRBD2 | few | TRBJ2-3 | TRBV6-1 | CASSELAGGPDTQYF | TGTGCCAGCAGTGAACTAGCGGGAGGGCCAGATACGCAGTATTTT
TRBD1 | - | TRBJ1-5 | TRBV5-1 | CASSSGQTGDQPQHF | TGCGCCAGCAGCTCTGGGCAGACAGGGGATCAGCCCCAGCATTTT
TRBD2 | - | TRBJ2-1 | TRBV5-1 | CASSLASGGLAYNEQFF | TGCGCCAGCAGCTTGGCCTCTGGGGGACTAGCCTACAATGAGCAGTTCTTC
TRBD1 | - | TRBJ2-2 | TRBV19 | CASRGTGLSNTGELFF | TGTGCCAGTAGGGGGACAGGACTCTCGAACACCGGGGAGCTGTTTTTT
- | - | TRBJ2-3 | TRBV29-1 | CSVERGSTIDTQYF | TGCAGCGTTGAAAGAGGTTCCACAATAGATACGCAGTATTTT
- | - | TRBJ1-1 | TRBV7-2 | CASSLSFTEAFF | TGTGCCAGCAGCTTGTCGTTCACTGAAGCTTTCTTT
- | - | TRBJ1-1 | TRBV29-1 | CSAYRQDLNTEAFF | TGCAGCGCTTATAGACAGGACTTGAACACTGAAGCTTTCTTT
- | - | TRBJ1-1 | TRBV6-5 | CASTLGGGFSEAFF | TGTGCCAGCACCCTCGGGGGTGGATTCTCTGAAGCTTTCTTT
TRBD1 | - | TRBJ2-3 | TRBV7-8 | CASSSDRGTQYF | TGTGCCAGCAGCTCGGACAGGGGTACGCAGTATTTT
- | - | TRBJ1-2 | TRBV9 | CASSPNRVMRGYTF | TGTGCCAGCAGCCCCAACAGGGTGATGCGGGGCTACACCTTC